This T cell receptor (beta chain) derives from a study of identical twins. This clonotype was counted many times. V shed 6 bases and J shed 5 bases, with 9 bases lying between them. The CDR3 contains 12 residues. TCRdb independently ran MiXCR on the 5' RACE reads; one entry per CDR3 protein. The table includes 500,000 or so distinct CDR3 sequences, 12% to 15% detected once. The sample also formed part of further work on yellow fever vaccine responses in identical twins.

The material sequenced was CD4+ T cells sorted from blood. V gene TRBV12-3 or TRBV12-4 combines with J gene TRBJ2-3; tentative D call: TRBD2 (6 bases). This clonotype was sampled from a woman aged 18-30 years in good health. DNA of the CDR3: TGTGCCAGCAGACGACTAGAAGATACGCAGTATTTT. Translated: CASRRLEDTQYF.